The text below deals with one T cell receptor beta chain. Its target is not known. Method: immunoSEQ multiplex PCR; TCRdb's copy keeps in-frame clones and lacks some. The sample includes approximately 480,000 clones, around 88% of them seen just once. Treatment here: about 20 received Ad26.COV2.S at low or high dose, single or two shots; five or six received placebo; per-sample allocation not given. Material that was analyzed had been drawn on day 63 after the first vaccine or placebo injection. The CDR3 contains 15 residues. V was shortened by 2 bases and J by 4 bases, with 12 bases between the two germline ends. The germline V gene encodes CDR1 SGDLS and CDR2 YYNGEE. This record belongs to a study of Ad26.COV2.S vaccination and SARS-CoV-2 variants. Study observations and caveats: Substantial post-vaccination breadth of spike-specific CD8+ and CD4+ T cell responses was reported.

The V call is TRBV9, the J call TRBJ2-2; the D is unclear. Sequenced here: peripheral blood, sampled in a trial of Ad26.COV2.S vaccine versus placebo. The clonotype originates from a person between 18 and 65 years old who received the Ad26.COV2.S COVID-19 vaccine or a placebo. CDR3 bases: TGTGCCAGCAGCGTGGCAACAGAACCCACCGGGGAGCTGTTTTTT. It codes for CASSVATEPTGELFF.